The rows below give T cell receptor beta chains drawn from one sample of a study of shared clonotypes between healthy human individuals. Libraries were prepared by immunoSEQ multiplex PCR; TCRdb keeps only in-frame clonotypes and omits some of them. The table lists about 1.1 million clones, 75% to 80% of them singletons. Sequenced sample: memory CD4+ T cells from PBMCs. Receptor source: a man aged 18 to 35 in good health. Some clones in this sample may be carry-over from other donors' samples. Both conserved end residues are part of each CDR3. Each record gives: J gene, clone size, V gene, D gene, CDR3 DNA, CDR3 protein. The D gene is left open where the match is weak. Clone size appears in some rows only: once, few, many, or a class for an expanded clone.

J gene: TRBJ1-2
clone size: NA
V gene: TRBV28
D gene: NA
CDR3 DNA: TGTGCCAGCAGTTTACCTTGGGGGGCAGGGGTGTTGGGTGGCTACACCTTC
CDR3 protein: CASSLPWGAGVLGGYTF

J gene: TRBJ2-5
clone size: NA
V gene: TRBV9
D gene: TRBD1
CDR3 DNA: TGTGCCAGCAGCGTGGCCACCACAGGGGGCGCACAGGAGACCCAGTACTTC
CDR3 protein: CASSVATTGGAQETQYF

J gene: TRBJ2-1
clone size: many
V gene: TRBV6-6
D gene: TRBD2
CDR3 DNA: TGTGCCAGCAGCGGCCCTAGCGGGAGGTTTGGTGAGCAGTTCTTC
CDR3 protein: CASSGPSGRFGEQFF

J gene: TRBJ1-5
clone size: NA
V gene: TRBV2
D gene: TRBD1
CDR3 DNA: TGTGCCAGCAGTGGACAGGGTATTAGCAATCAGCCCCAGCATTTT
CDR3 protein: CASSGQGISNQPQHF

J gene: TRBJ1-2
clone size: NA
V gene: TRBV25-1
D gene: NA
CDR3 DNA: TGTGCCAGCAGTAGATCAGGGTACGGCTACACCTTC
CDR3 protein: CASSRSGYGYTF

J gene: TRBJ1-5
clone size: NA
V gene: TRBV18
D gene: TRBD1
CDR3 DNA: TGTGCCAGCTCCCAAGGGACAGCGAATCAGCCCCAGCATTTT
CDR3 protein: CASSQGTANQPQHF

J gene: TRBJ2-7
clone size: NA
V gene: TRBV11-3
D gene: TRBD1
CDR3 DNA: TGTGCCAGCAGCTCGGGACAGGAGTACGAGCAGTACTTC
CDR3 protein: CASSSGQEYEQYF

J gene: TRBJ2-7
clone size: NA
V gene: TRBV18
D gene: NA
CDR3 DNA: TGTGCCAGCTCCCCGCCCCAGGGACTCACAACCTACGAGCAGTACTTC
CDR3 protein: CASSPPQGLTTYEQYF

J gene: TRBJ2-1
clone size: NA
V gene: TRBV28
D gene: NA
CDR3 DNA: TGTGCCAGCAGTTTATGGGGGGAGAGGGGAAATGAGCAGTTCTTC
CDR3 protein: CASSLWGERGNEQFF

J gene: TRBJ2-1
clone size: NA
V gene: TRBV7-2
D gene: NA
CDR3 DNA: TGTGCCAGCAGCTCCAGGAAGGAGGGTAAAGGTGAGCAGTTCTTC
CDR3 protein: CASSSRKEGKGEQFF

J gene: TRBJ2-5
clone size: few
V gene: TRBV6-5
D gene: NA
CDR3 DNA: TGTGCCAGCAGTCGGGAGGAGACCCAGTACTTC
CDR3 protein: CASSREETQYF

J gene: TRBJ1-4
clone size: NA
V gene: TRBV30
D gene: NA
CDR3 DNA: TGTGCCTGGAGTGTAAAGGGTGAAAAACTGTTTTTT
CDR3 protein: CAWSVKGEKLFF

J gene: TRBJ2-7
clone size: NA
V gene: TRBV10-3
D gene: NA
CDR3 DNA: TGTGCCATCGGACCGAGTTTGTACGAGCAGTACTTC
CDR3 protein: CAIGPSLYEQYF

J gene: TRBJ2-2
clone size: NA
V gene: TRBV9
D gene: NA
CDR3 DNA: TGTGCCAGCAGCGTACTAGCCGGGGAGCTGTTTTTT
CDR3 protein: CASSVLAGELFF

J gene: TRBJ1-4
clone size: many
V gene: TRBV4-1
D gene: NA
CDR3 DNA: TGCGCCAGCAGCCTAGGGAAATACGGACTGAGTAATGAAAAACTGTTTTTT
CDR3 protein: CASSLGKYGLSNEKLFF

J gene: TRBJ2-3
clone size: NA
V gene: TRBV6-5
D gene: TRBD2
CDR3 DNA: TGTGCCAGCAGTTACTACGGGAGGGGCACAGATACGCAGTATTTT
CDR3 protein: CASSYYGRGTDTQYF

J gene: TRBJ2-7
clone size: NA
V gene: TRBV5-1
D gene: NA
CDR3 DNA: TGCGCCAGCAGCAAACCGGCTGGGGATATCAACGAGCAGTACTTC
CDR3 protein: CASSKPAGDINEQYF

J gene: TRBJ2-1
clone size: NA
V gene: TRBV27
D gene: NA
CDR3 DNA: TGTGCCAGCAGTTTCCCCGGGGCTTCCTACAATGAGCAGTTCTTC
CDR3 protein: CASSFPGASYNEQFF

J gene: TRBJ2-1
clone size: once
V gene: TRBV5-1
D gene: NA
CDR3 DNA: TGCGCCAGCGGCCTGATGGCTGGGAGGAATGAGCAGTTCTTC
CDR3 protein: CASGLMAGRNEQFF

J gene: TRBJ1-5
clone size: few
V gene: TRBV30
D gene: NA
CDR3 DNA: TGTGCCTGGAGCGAGGGGGGAGATCAGCCCCAGCATTTT
CDR3 protein: CAWSEGGDQPQHF

J gene: TRBJ1-1
clone size: NA
V gene: TRBV28
D gene: TRBD1
CDR3 DNA: TGTGCCAGCACCGGGACAGGGCGCATGAACACTGAAGCTTTCTTT
CDR3 protein: CASTGTGRMNTEAFF

J gene: TRBJ2-2
clone size: NA
V gene: TRBV4-3
D gene: TRBD2
CDR3 DNA: TGCGCCAGCAGCCAGGCCGATAGCGGGAGGAGAGGCACCGGGGAGCTGTTTTTT
CDR3 protein: CASSQADSGRRGTGELFF

J gene: TRBJ1-2
clone size: NA
V gene: TRBV7-2
D gene: TRBD1
CDR3 DNA: TGTGCCAGCAGCTTTCGACAGGGTCACTATGGCTACACCTTC
CDR3 protein: CASSFRQGHYGYTF

J gene: TRBJ2-5
clone size: many
V gene: TRBV7-6
D gene: TRBD2
CDR3 DNA: TGTGCCAGCAGCTTAGAATTCCGATTTGGGACTAGGATGAAAGAGACCCAGTACTTC
CDR3 protein: CASSLEFRFGTRMKETQYF

J gene: TRBJ2-7
clone size: NA
V gene: TRBV28
D gene: TRBD2
CDR3 DNA: TGTGCCAGCACCCCCGGGGGCGGGAGCGGGAGGTACGAGCAGTACTTC
CDR3 protein: CASTPGGGSGRYEQYF

J gene: TRBJ2-3
clone size: once
V gene: TRBV9
D gene: TRBD2
CDR3 DNA: TGTGCCAGCAGCGTAGCTCTAGGGGCGGGAGCAGATACGCAGTATTTT
CDR3 protein: CASSVALGAGADTQYF

J gene: TRBJ2-7
clone size: NA
V gene: TRBV2
D gene: NA
CDR3 DNA: TGTGCCAGCGGACAGTTATCCTGGGAGCAGTACTTC
CDR3 protein: CASGQLSWEQYF